This T cell receptor (beta chain) came from a study of cytomegalovirus exposure and HLA in healthy donors. Study-wide background: Some 85 million unique TCRs from HLA-typed donors were held in an early data release. Most genotyped donors, 81% of around 370, had Caucasian-associated genetic ancestry.

Study outcomes and limitations: Under in vitro conditions, a few CMV-associated chains were confirmed as specific for CMV antigens. Earlier results showed most TCR beta V segments being productive about 90% or about 30% of the time.

With 60 Vbeta and 13 Jbeta primers, the PCR was carried out. Profiling relied on immunoSEQ multiplex PCR, and the TCRdb table lists in-frame clones only, not all of them. The table lists more than 75,000 clones, approximately 90% of them singletons. Details on this clone: Its specificity is unknown.

V dropped 5 bases and J dropped 4; count of bases not matched to a gene: 9. CDR3 size: 15 residues. Germline values: CDR1 LNHDA, CDR2 SQIVND (reference sequence). Sequencing input: PBMCs. V gene TRBV19 combines with J gene TRBJ2-5; 8 nucleotides agree with TRBD2. The origin of this receptor is a man in his late teens or twenties in good health and CMV-seronegative. Written as DNA, the CDR3 is TGTGCCAGTAGTCTCACGGGGGGGGGTTCAGAGACCCAGTACTTC. Translating gives CASSLTGGGSETQYF.